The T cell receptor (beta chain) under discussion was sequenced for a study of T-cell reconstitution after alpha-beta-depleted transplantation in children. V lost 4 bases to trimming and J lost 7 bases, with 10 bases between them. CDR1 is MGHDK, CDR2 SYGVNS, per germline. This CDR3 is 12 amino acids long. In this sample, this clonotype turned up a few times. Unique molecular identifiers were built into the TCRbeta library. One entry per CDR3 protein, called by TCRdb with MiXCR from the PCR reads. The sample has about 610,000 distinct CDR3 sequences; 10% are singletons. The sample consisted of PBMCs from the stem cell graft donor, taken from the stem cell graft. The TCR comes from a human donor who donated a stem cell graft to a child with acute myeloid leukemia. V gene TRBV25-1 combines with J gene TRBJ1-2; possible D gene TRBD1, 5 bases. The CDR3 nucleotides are TGTGCCAGCAGTGCCTCAGGGTTTGGCTACACCTTC. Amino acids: CASSASGFGYTF.